A single TCR beta chain is shown here with its context. The CDR3 covers 13 residues. Germline lookup yields CDR1 SGHDN and CDR2 FVKESK. Trimming took 3 bases from V and 6 from J; bases not matched to a gene: 0. This sample is drawn from a study of T cell changes during pregnancy in multiple sclerosis. Profiling relied on immunoSEQ multiplex PCR, and the TCRdb table lists in-frame clones only, not all of them. The data contain some 39,000 clones, approximately 90% of them singletons. This chain joins TRBV14 and TRBJ1-4; 8 bases map to TRBD1. The clonotype comes from a female donor with multiple sclerosis, enrolled in a pregnancy study. Sequencing was performed on CD8+ T cells from peripheral blood mononuclear cells, taken in the first trimester of pregnancy. The CDR3 reads CASSQDRDEKLFF. CDR3 DNA sequence: TGTGCCAGCAGCCAGGACAGGGATGAAAAACTGTTTTTT.